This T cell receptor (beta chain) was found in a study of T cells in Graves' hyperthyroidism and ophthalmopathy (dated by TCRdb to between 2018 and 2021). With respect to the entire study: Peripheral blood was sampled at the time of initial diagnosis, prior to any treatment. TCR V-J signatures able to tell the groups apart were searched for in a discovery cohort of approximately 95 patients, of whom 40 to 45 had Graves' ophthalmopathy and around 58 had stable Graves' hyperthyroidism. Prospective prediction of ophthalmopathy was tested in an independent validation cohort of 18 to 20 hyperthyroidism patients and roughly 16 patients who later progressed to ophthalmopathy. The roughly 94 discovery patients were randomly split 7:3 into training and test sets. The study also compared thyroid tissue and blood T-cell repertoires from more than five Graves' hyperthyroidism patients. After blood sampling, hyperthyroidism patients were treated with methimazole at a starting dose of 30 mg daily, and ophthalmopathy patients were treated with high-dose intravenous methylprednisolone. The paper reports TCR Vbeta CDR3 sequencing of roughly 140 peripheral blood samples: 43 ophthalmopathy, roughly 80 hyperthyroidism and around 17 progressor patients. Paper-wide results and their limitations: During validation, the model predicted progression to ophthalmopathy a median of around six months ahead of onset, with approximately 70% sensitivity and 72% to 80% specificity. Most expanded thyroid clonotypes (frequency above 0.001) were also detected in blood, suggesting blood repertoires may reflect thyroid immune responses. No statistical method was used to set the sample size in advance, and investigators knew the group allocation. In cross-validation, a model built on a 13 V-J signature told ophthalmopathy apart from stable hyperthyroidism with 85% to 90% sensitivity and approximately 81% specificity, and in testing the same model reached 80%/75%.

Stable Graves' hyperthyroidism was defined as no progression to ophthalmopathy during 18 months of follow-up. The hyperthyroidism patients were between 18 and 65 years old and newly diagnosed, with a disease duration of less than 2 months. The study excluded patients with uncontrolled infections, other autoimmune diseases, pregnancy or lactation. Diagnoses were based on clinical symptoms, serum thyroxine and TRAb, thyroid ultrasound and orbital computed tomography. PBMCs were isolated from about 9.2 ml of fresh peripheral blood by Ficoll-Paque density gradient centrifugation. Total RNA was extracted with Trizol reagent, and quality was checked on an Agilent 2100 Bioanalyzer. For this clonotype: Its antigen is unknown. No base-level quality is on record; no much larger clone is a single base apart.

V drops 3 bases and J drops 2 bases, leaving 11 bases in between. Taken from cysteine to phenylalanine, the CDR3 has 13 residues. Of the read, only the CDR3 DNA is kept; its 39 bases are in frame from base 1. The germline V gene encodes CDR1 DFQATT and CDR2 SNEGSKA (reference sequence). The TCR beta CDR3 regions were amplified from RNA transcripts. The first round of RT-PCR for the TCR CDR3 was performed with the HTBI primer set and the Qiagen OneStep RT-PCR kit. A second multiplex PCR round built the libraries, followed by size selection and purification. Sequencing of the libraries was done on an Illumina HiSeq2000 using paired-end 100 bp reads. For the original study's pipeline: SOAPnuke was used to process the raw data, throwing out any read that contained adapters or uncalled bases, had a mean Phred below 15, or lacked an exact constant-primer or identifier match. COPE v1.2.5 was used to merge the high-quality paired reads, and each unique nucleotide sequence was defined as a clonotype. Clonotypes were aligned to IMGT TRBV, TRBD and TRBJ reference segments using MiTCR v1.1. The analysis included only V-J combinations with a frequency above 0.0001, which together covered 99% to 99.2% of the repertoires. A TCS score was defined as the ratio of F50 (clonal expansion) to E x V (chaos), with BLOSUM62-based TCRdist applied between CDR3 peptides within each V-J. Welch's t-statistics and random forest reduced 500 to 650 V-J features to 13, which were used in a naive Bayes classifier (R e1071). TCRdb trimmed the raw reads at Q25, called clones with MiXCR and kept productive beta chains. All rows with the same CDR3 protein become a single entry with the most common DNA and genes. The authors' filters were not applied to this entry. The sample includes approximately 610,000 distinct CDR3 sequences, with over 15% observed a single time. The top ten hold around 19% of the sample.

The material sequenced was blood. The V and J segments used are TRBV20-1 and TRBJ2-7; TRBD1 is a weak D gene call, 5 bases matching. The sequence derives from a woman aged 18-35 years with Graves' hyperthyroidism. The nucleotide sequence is TGCAGTGCTAGTTGGGGCTACACCTACGAGCAGTACTTC. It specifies CSASWGYTYEQYF.